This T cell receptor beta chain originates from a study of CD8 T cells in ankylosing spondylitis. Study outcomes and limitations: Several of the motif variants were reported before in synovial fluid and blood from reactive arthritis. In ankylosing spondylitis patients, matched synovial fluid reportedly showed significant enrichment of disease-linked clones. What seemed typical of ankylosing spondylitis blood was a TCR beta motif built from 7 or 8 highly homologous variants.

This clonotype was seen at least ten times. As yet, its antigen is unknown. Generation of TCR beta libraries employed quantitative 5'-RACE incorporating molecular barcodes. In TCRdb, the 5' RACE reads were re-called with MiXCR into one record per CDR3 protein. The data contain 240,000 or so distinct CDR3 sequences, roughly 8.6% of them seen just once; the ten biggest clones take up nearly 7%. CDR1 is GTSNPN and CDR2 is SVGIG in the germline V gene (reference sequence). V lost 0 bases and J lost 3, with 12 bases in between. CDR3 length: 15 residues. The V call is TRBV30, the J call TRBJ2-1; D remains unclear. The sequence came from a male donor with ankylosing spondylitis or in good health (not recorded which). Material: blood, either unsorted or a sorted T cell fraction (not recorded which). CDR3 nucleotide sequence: TGTGCCTGGAGTGTGGTAATGGCCCACTACAATGAGCAGTTCTTC. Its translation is CAWSVVMAHYNEQFF. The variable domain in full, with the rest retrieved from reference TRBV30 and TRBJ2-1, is SQTIHQWPATLVQPVGSPLSLECTVEGTSNPNLYWYRQAAGRGLQLLFYSVGIGQISSEVPQNLSASRPQDRQFILSSKKLLLSDSGFYLCAWSVVMAHYNEQFFGPGTRLTVL.